These 25 T cell receptor beta chains came from one sample sequenced in a study of T-cell memory formation after mild COVID-19. TCRdb re-derived calls from the 5' RACE reads in MiXCR, one entry per CDR3 protein. The sample lists around 320,000 distinct CDR3 sequences; around 30% were seen once. Sequenced input: PBMCs or a T cell subset sorted from them (not recorded which). These receptors came from an adult woman who had mild COVID-19 (a few samples of this study predate the infection). Cell type and time point are not known.

This clonotype showed up many times. This rearrangement joins TRBV20-1 to TRBJ1-1; 7 bases agree with TRBD1. Germline V gives CDR1 DFQATT, CDR2 SNEGSKA (reference sequence). This CDR3 is 21 amino acids long. After removal of 3 bases from V and 0 bases from J, the junction contained 25 bases not matched to a gene. CDR3 DNA sequence: TGCAGTGCTAGGCACAGTAATCGTTACCGGGACAGCCGGACCATGAACACTGAAGCTTTCTTT. Encoded protein: CSARHSNRYRDSRTMNTEAFF.

This clonotype was seen a handful of times. CDR3 sequence: CASSFNTGNYGYTF. CDR3 coding DNA: TGTGCCAGCAGTTTTAACACAGGGAACTATGGCTACACCTTC. The chain combines TRBV12-3 or TRBV12-4 with TRBJ1-2; tentatively, D is TRBD1 (6 bases). Trimming removed 3 bases from V and 2 bases from J, with 10 bases in between. This CDR3 has 14 residues.

The gene calls are TRBV24-1 and TRBJ2-1; TRBD2 agrees at 7 bases. This CDR3 region has 14 residues. V shed 12 bases, J shed 0 bases, and the junction held 7 bases outside the gene matches. The V gene's germline CDR1 is KGHDR and CDR2 SFDVKD. CDR3 sequence: CAAGGMSSYNEQFF. CDR3 nucleotides: TGTGCCGCCGGGGGGATGAGCTCCTACAATGAGCAGTTCTTC.

This clonotype was picked up many times. The V call is TRBV5-1, the J call TRBJ2-3; a weak D match, TRBD1 (5 bases). CDR1 is SGHRS, CDR2 YFSETQ, per germline. V was cut by 4 bases and J by 5 bases, with 14 bases left in between. CDR3 length: 14 amino acids. CDR3 DNA: TGCGCCAGCAGCCCCGGACACGCCCGAGATACGCAGTATTTT. Encoded protein: CASSPGHARDTQYF.

There are many counts of this clonotype. This chain links TRBV27 with TRBJ2-2; possible D gene TRBD1, 6 bases. CDR3 length equals 17 residues. Looked up from germline, CDR1 is MNHEY and CDR2 is SMNVEV (reference sequence). The V end was cut by 6 bases, the J end by 6 bases, with 23 bases between. The CDR3 loop reads CASSYLPGQLRPGELFF. CDR3 sequence (DNA): TGTGCCAGCAGCTACCTACCGGGACAACTTCGGCCCGGGGAGCTGTTTTTT.

The chain recombines TRBV19 with TRBJ2-4; TRBD1 matches 8 bases. V trimming: 3 bases; J trimming: 0 bases; junction bases outside the gene matches: 7. CDR1 and CDR2 (germline): LNHDA, SQIVND (reference sequence). This CDR3 has 17 amino acids. The CDR3 sequence is CASSMDRETLAKNIQYF. The CDR3, as DNA: TGTGCCAGTAGTATGGACAGGGAAACCCTAGCCAAAAACATTCAGTACTTC.

This clonotype appeared a few times. The chain uses TRBV3-1 and TRBJ2-5, with 12 bases that match TRBD2. The length of the CDR3 is 16 residues. V dropped 1 base and J dropped 2; count of bases not matched to a gene: 2. Germline V gene lookup returns CDR1 LGHDT and CDR2 YNNKEL (reference sequence). The CDR3 sequence is CASSQGTSGKQETQYF. CDR3 in DNA: TGTGCCAGCAGCCAAGGGACTAGCGGGAAGCAAGAGACCCAGTACTTC.

The rearrangement joins TRBV7-3 to TRBJ2-7; unclear D gene. Germline-derived CDR1 and CDR2 are SGHTA and FQGTGA. Trimming pared 5 bases from V and 7 bases from J, leaving 12 bases between. The CDR3 length is 12 residues. The CDR3 here is CASSTPPGEQYF. The CDR3 DNA sequence: TGTGCCAGCAGCACCCCCCCCGGGGAGCAGTACTTC.

This chain uses TRBV12-3 or TRBV12-4 with TRBJ2-7; D ambiguous. V lost 4 bases and J 6 bases, leaving 7 bases between the germline ends. The length of the CDR3 is 11 residues. CDR3 nucleotide sequence: TGTGCCAGCAGTTCTGGGCGCGAGCAGTACTTC. As protein: CASSSGREQYF.

The V call is TRBV7-3, the J call TRBJ2-2, with D perhaps TRBD1 or TRBD2 (6 bases each). Trimming pared 5 bases from V and 5 bases from J, leaving 18 bases between. This CDR3 has 16 amino acids. Germline loops: CDR1 SGHTA, CDR2 FQGTGA. In nucleotides, the CDR3 is TGTGCCAGCAGCCGACCCGGCCGGGGGCAAACCGGGGAGCTGTTTTTT. It encodes CASSRPGRGQTGELFF.

The J gene is TRBJ2-7, the V gene TRBV4-1, with 7 bases identical to TRBD2. Germline V CDR1 and CDR2: MGHRA, YSYEKL. This CDR3 has 13 amino acids. The V and J ends lost 1 base and 5 bases, in that order; junction bases with no gene match: 2. The DNA of the CDR3 is TGCGCCAGCAGCCAAGTGGGGAGGGACGAGCAGTACTTC. Amino acids: CASSQVGRDEQYF.

The chain carries TRBV12-3 or TRBV12-4 and TRBJ2-7; D remains ambiguous. The V end lost 0 bases, the J end lost 5 bases, and 11 bases lay between the germline ends. This CDR3 region has 14 residues. CDR3 sequence reads: CASSLAPLVDEQYF. The CDR3 region has the DNA TGTGCCAGCAGTTTAGCGCCCCTTGTGGACGAGCAGTACTTC.

This sequence joins TRBV30 and TRBJ2-7; D may be TRBD1 (5 bases). CDR1 and CDR2 (germline): GTSNPN, SVGIG (reference sequence). V lost 1 base to trimming and J lost 5 bases, with 9 bases between them. This CDR3 is 12 amino acids long. CDR3 protein: CAWSGQPHEQYF. DNA for the CDR3: TGTGCCTGGAGTGGACAGCCCCACGAGCAGTACTTC. Filled out from reference TRBV30 and TRBJ2-7, the complete variable domain reads SQTIHQWPATLVQPVGSPLSLECTVEGTSNPNLYWYRQAAGRGLQLLFYSVGIGQISSEVPQNLSASRPQDRQFILSSKKLLLSDSGFYLCAWSGQPHEQYFGPGTRLTVT.

In the case of this clonotype: At one end the junction does not follow the germline gene, possibly because of a read error. J is TRBJ1-2 and V is TRBV5-4, with a weak D call TRBD1 (6 bases). Germline CDR1 and CDR2: SGHNT and YYREEE (reference sequence). The CDR3 is made up of 14 amino acids. The CDR3 nucleotides are TGTGCCAGCAGCCGGGGGGCGGAGATTCATGGCTACACTTTC. This codes for CASSRGAEIHGYTF.

This clonotype has a count of ten or more. The chain joins TRBV5-1 to TRBJ2-7; TRBD1 matches at 9 bases. There are 16 residues in the CDR3. The junction had 11 bases not matched to a gene; V was cut back by 4 bases and J by 3 bases. The germline V gene has CDR1 SGHRS and CDR2 YFSETQ. The CDR3 DNA is TGCGCCAGCAGCCTAACACCGGGACAGGGACACTACGAGCAGTACTTC. Translated: CASSLTPGQGHYEQYF.

There are a few counts of this clonotype. The chain is built from TRBV12-3 or TRBV12-4 and TRBJ2-7; the D is unclear. This CDR3 contains 13 residues. V was clipped by 7 bases and J by 4 bases, with 14 bases between them. CDR3 DNA sequence: TGTGCCAGCAAATCCTCTGCGGATTACGAGCAGTACTTC. Translating it yields CASKSSADYEQYF.

The J gene is TRBJ1-2, the V gene TRBV11-2, with D unresolved. From germline, CDR1 is SGHAT and CDR2 FQNNGV. CDR3 size: 13 residues. The V end lost 3 bases, the J end lost 2 bases, and 7 bases lay between the germline ends. This chain's CDR3 is CASSFSRNYGYTF. DNA for the CDR3: TGTGCCAGCAGCTTTTCAAGGAACTATGGCTACACCTTC.

This clonotype occurred a few times. This chain uses TRBV6-2 or TRBV6-3 with TRBJ2-1; TRBD2 agrees at 8 bases. After removal of 4 bases from V and 4 bases from J, the junction contained 3 bases not matched to a gene. The CDR3 is made up of 14 amino acids. The germline gives CDR1 MNHEY, CDR2 SVGEGT. CDR3 amino acids: CASSSGLGYNEQFF. The CDR3 coding sequence is TGTGCCAGCAGTTCGGGACTAGGTTACAATGAGCAGTTCTTC.

V is TRBV28 and J is TRBJ2-7; D might be TRBD1 (6 bases). V gave up 5 bases and J gave up 5 bases, with 16 bases separating them. CDR3 size: 14 residues. Germline assignment: CDR1 MDHEN and CDR2 SYDVKM. The DNA for the CDR3 is TGTGCCAGCAGTGGGATCCGGGACAACGACGAGCAGTACTTC. Amino acids: CASSGIRDNDEQYF. Using reference TRBV28 and TRBJ2-7 for the parts outside the CDR3, the full variable domain is DVKVTQSSRYLVKRTGEKVFLECVQDMDHENMFWYRQDPGLGLRLIYFSYDVKMKEKGDIPEGYSVSREKKERFSLILESASTNQTSMYLCASSGIRDNDEQYFGPGTRLTVT.

This clonotype was seen a handful of times. The rearrangement uses TRBV13 and TRBJ2-1, with TRBD2 matching 8 bases. V shed 6 bases and J 0 bases; nucleotides not matched to a gene: 4. Germline CDR1 PRHDT, CDR2 FYEKMQ (reference sequence). This CDR3 comprises 15 residues. CDR3 nucleotides: TGTGCCAGCAGAAAACGGGGGGGCTCCTACAATGAGCAGTTCTTC. It specifies CASRKRGGSYNEQFF. The full variable domain, its missing parts supplied by reference TRBV13 and TRBJ2-1, is AAGVIQSPRHLIKEKRETATLKCYPIPRHDTVYWYQQGPGQDPQFLISFYEKMQSDKGSIPDRFSAQQFSDYHSELNMSSLELGDSALYFCASRKRGGSYNEQFFGPGTRLTVL.

This clonotype was recorded a few times. The V call is TRBV5-6, the J call TRBJ1-2, with 7 bases that match TRBD1. The CDR3 has 13 amino acids. V lost 4 bases and J lost 4; bases outside the gene matches: 4. Germline values: CDR1 SGHDT, CDR2 YYEEEE. CDR3 bases: TGTGCCAGCAGCCGTGACAGGGTCTATGGCTACACCTTC. Its translation: CASSRDRVYGYTF. The complete variable domain, with remaining parts taken from reference TRBV5-6 and TRBJ1-2, reads DAGVTQSPTHLIKTRGQQVTLRCSPKSGHDTVSWYQQALGQGPQFIFQYYEEEERQRGNFPDRFSGHQFPNYSSELNVNALLLGDSALYLCASSRDRVYGYTFGSGTRLTVV.

The gene calls are TRBV5-1 and TRBJ2-7, with D perhaps matching TRBD2 (5 bases). Per the germline V gene, CDR1 is SGHRS and CDR2 is YFSETQ. The V end was cut by 1 base, the J end by 6 bases, with 11 bases between. The CDR3 is 13 residues long. CDR3 nucleotide sequence: TGCGCCAGCAGCTTGACCGGCGAGGGCGAGCAGTACTTC. Protein: CASSLTGEGEQYF.

This clonotype was counted a few times. This sequence joins TRBV7-2 and TRBJ2-5; 14 positions match TRBD2. The CDR3 totals 14 residues. Unmatched junction bases numbered 3, after V lost 3 bases and J lost 9 bases. Germline V gene sequence: CDR1 SGHTA, CDR2 FQGNSA. CDR3 amino acids: CASSLGLAGVAQYF. Here the CDR3 DNA reads TGTGCCAGCAGCTTGGGACTAGCGGGGGTGGCCCAGTACTTC. The full variable domain, completed using reference TRBV7-2 and TRBJ2-5, is GAGVSQSPSNKVTEKGKDVELRCDPISGHTALYWYRQSLGQGLEFLIYFQGNSAPDKSGLPSDRFSAERTGGSVSTLTIQRTQQEDSAVYLCASSLGLAGVAQYFGPGTRLLVL.

This clonotype occurred a few times. This chain uses TRBV25-1 with TRBJ2-1, with TRBD1 matching over 7 bases. V dropped 3 bases and J dropped 1; count of bases not matched to a gene: 6. The CDR3 length is 16 residues. CDR1 and CDR2 from the germline V gene are MGHDK and SYGVNS. The CDR3 loop is CASSENTGASYNEQFF. CDR3 sequence (DNA): TGTGCCAGCAGTGAGAATACAGGGGCTTCCTACAATGAGCAGTTCTTC. Together with reference TRBV25-1 and TRBJ2-1, the CDR3 gives the full variable domain: EADIYQTPRYLVIGTGKKITLECSQTMGHDKMYWYQQDPGMELHLIHYSYGVNSTEKGDLSSESTVSRIRTEHFPLTLESARPSHTSQYLCASSENTGASYNEQFFGPGTRLTVL.

This clonotype was seen more than once but under ten times. The chain has TRBV18 and TRBJ2-3; D is ambiguous. Deletions cut 1 base from V and 0 bases from J, with 11 bases between. The CDR3 consists of 16 residues. The germline V gene has CDR1 KGHSH and CDR2 LQKENI. The CDR3 protein is CASSPRAGESTDTQYF. The CDR3 DNA reads TGTGCCAGCTCACCACGGGCAGGAGAGAGCACAGATACGCAGTATTTT.